This T cell receptor beta chain was recovered during a study of vaccination and CD4 T cells after COVID-19. Turning to the study itself: The convalescents comprised six males and four females, two of them Hispanic. Control cultures were given a CEFX pool, an HIV-1 Nef pool, or no peptide.

Germline CDR1 is SGHVS and CDR2 is FQNEAQ. The CDR3 loop spans 13 amino acids. Unmatched junction bases numbered 4, after V lost 5 bases and J lost 4 bases. Regarding this clonotype: The antigen is not known.

Treatment denoted: approximately 10-day PBMC culture with coronavirus spike peptide pools or control peptides (ViraFEST assay). The assay that was used to sequence DNA from cultured CD4+ T cells was the Oncomine TCR Beta short-read assay. TCRdb re-called the PCR reads with MiXCR, one entry per CDR3 protein. In the table there are 15,000 to 20,000 distinct CDR3 sequences, roughly half of which are singletons. Sequenced here: CD4+ T cells from blood, cultured in vitro, sampled before SARS-CoV-2 vaccination. The chain is built from TRBV7-8 and TRBJ1-1; 7 nucleotides match TRBD1. The clonotype comes from a human donor who had recovered from COVID-19. In DNA form, the CDR3 reads TGTGCCAGCAGCCAACAGGGGACCACTGAAGCTTTCTTT. Protein: CASSQQGTTEAFF.